This T cell receptor (beta chain) appears in the sequencing data of a study of T-cell memory formation after mild COVID-19. Turning to the study itself: TCR clusters were largely donor specific.

From the 5' RACE reads, TCRdb called clonotypes with MiXCR, one entry per CDR3 protein. The profile shows about 560,000 distinct CDR3 sequences, approximately 15% of them singletons. The sequence was collected from an adult woman who had mild COVID-19 (a few samples of this study predate the infection). Cell type and time point are not known. The sequenced sample consisted of PBMCs or a T cell subset sorted from them (not recorded which).

CDR3 residues: CASSPGQGTTNYGYTF. In nucleotides, the CDR3 is TGTGCCAGCTCACCGGGACAGGGTACAACTAACTATGGCTACACCTTC. The V gene is TRBV18, the J gene TRBJ1-2; 9 bases fit TRBD1. The length of the CDR3 is 16 residues. V was pared by 3 bases and J by 0 bases, with 5 bases of the junction left unmatched. CDR1 and CDR2 from the germline V gene are KGHSH and LQKENI. Full variable domain (outside the CDR3, taken from reference TRBV18 and TRBJ1-2): NAGVMQNPRHLVRRRGQEARLRCSPMKGHSHVYWYRQLPEEGLKFMVYLQKENIIDESGMPKERFSAEFPKEGPSILRIQQVVRGDSAAYFCASSPGQGTTNYGYTFGSGTRLTVV.